The present TCR beta chain was sequenced within a study of cytomegalovirus exposure and HLA in healthy donors (dated by TCRdb to 2017 to 2019). Regarding the complete study: According to an earlier analysis of a few hundred of the donors, 150 million to 200 million T cells yielded over 90 million unique TCR beta sequences and roughly 280 Gb of sequence data. The study aimed to test whether cataloging public T cell receptors could reveal signatures of past pathogen exposure. An early release that covered more than 550 HLA-typed donors contained approximately 300 gigabases of sequencing data and tens of millions of unique TCR sequences. The later analysis used no new phenotypic data to find candidate immune exposures, relying instead on TCR beta sequences and their occurrence across donors. The study combined high-throughput TCR immunosequencing, statistical association of individual TCRs with disease status, and machine learning to predict cytomegalovirus infection status. A later analysis re-examined previously published TCR beta repertoires from hundreds of donors and added high-resolution HLA genotyping to investigate patterns of TCR occurrence. The study used immunosequencing to profile the T cell repertoires of approximately 690 subjects and linked those repertoires to cytomegalovirus serostatus. The genetic ancestry cluster associated with self-reported Caucasian donors included around four fifths of the roughly 360 genotyped donors. HLA typing included class I and class II loci at four-digit resolution. An earlier analysis of around 580 of the donors used high-throughput TCR beta sequencing to judge whether each TCR beta V gene segment behaved as functional or pseudogenic. Donor age, sex, ethnicity and CMV serostatus were compiled together with the repertoire data. About five DR-DQ haplotypes were treated as single units for association and clustering because of strong linkage in the cohort. On average, roughly 240,000 unique TCR beta nucleotide sequences were sequenced per donor among a few hundred genotyped donors of the cohort, with 15% to 20% of those sequences being non-productive. Typing coverage differed by locus: A, B, C, DRB1 and DQB1 were typed in roughly 620-630 donors, DQA1 in about 510, DPA1 in 600 to 610, and DPB1 in 450 to 480. A later genetic analysis used genome-wide SNP genotypes for about 55% of the 666 donors, treating that subset as a discovery cohort. Along with the approximately 600-subject first cohort, a separate validation cohort of over 90 different subjects was used. Every repertoire in the discovery cohort had been generated on one and the same sequencing platform.

Comment on this clone: Its antigen is still unknown. Base qualities are not provided; no much larger clone lies one nucleotide away.

In total, over 600 healthy bone marrow donors made up the cohort. Cohort members were all nominally healthy when sampled, although unrecorded immune exposures were likely present. The donor tested CMV seronegative, placing the donor among the roughly 340 seronegative members of the cohort. Every donor gave a peripheral blood sample, and the peripheral blood mononuclear cells from that sample were used for TCR beta sequencing. Genomic DNA extraction from the blood cell samples was performed with the Qiagen DNeasy Blood Extraction Kit. V loses 4 bases, J loses 0 bases, and the germline ends lie 13 bases apart. From the germline V gene (reference sequence), CDR1 is SGHAT and CDR2 is FQDESV. The CDR3 measures 16 amino acids from cysteine to phenylalanine. Only CDR3 DNA remains: 48 bases, in frame from the first base. Libraries were built with the immunoSEQ multiplex PCR assay. For the multiplex PCR, a mixture combining 60 forward primers for TCR Vbeta segments and 13 reverse primers for TCR Jbeta segments was used. A multiplex PCR assay on genomic DNA amplified the CDR3 region of rearranged TCR beta genes. Amplified TCR beta libraries were sequenced as 87-base-pair reads on the Illumina HiSeq System. Processing in the source paper ran as follows. Across the 600 to 700 repertoires, a later analysis counted 80 million or so unique TCR beta chains, 8.5 million to 12 million of which were shared by at least two donors. Raw reads were error-corrected and collapsed into unique sequences with a nearest-neighbor algorithm that merged closely related sequences to remove PCR and sequencing errors. To assign V, D and J gene segments, CDR3 sequences were aligned to IMGT reference sequences. Each retained sequence needed at least a six-nucleotide match to both a V gene segment and a J gene segment. Rearrangements were called productive when the CDR3 lacked stop codons and stayed in frame with V and J; all others were non-productive. Following IMGT convention, CDR3 was defined as the stretch from the second conserved V-encoded cysteine up to the conserved J-encoded phenylalanine. Sequences without an unambiguous match to a single V gene segment were excluded from the earlier analysis of about 630 of the donors. An earlier analysis of a few hundred of the donors called V segments functional above 56.7% productive rearrangements and segregating when the between-donor standard deviation exceeded 5%. To diagnose cytomegalovirus status from the catalog of TCR beta chain sequences, a statistical classification framework was built. V and J gene assignment, in a later analysis, came from comparing TCR nucleotide sequences with IMGT/GENE-DB human TR gene sequences. Using the TCRdist pipeline, a later analysis assigned CDR3 sequences along with most-parsimonious VDJ recombination scenarios. In a later analysis, each TCR beta chain was defined by its CDR3 amino acid sequence together with its V-gene family, and reads without a unique V-gene family were excluded. As a way to deal with suspected cross-contamination and a sequencing artifact, a later analysis dropped hundreds of nucleotide sequences that were highly shared and had low generation probability. In a later analysis, a clonal expansion index was calculated for each public chain from normalized within-repertoire ranks of inferred template counts. A later analysis computed generation probabilities with a VDJ recombination model fitted to out-of-frame rearrangements, and checked the results against IGoR. Hypergeometric tests were used in a later analysis to score TCR-TCR, TCR-HLA and TCR-CMV co-occurrence, with a repertoire-size bias correction applied to the TCR pairs. In a later analysis, false discovery rates were estimated by permuting HLA or CMV assignments 20 times. In a later analysis, co-occurring TCRs were grouped using DBSCAN, with TCRdist sequence similarity added in when clustering inside HLA-allele-positive subsets. Co-occurrence clustering excluded repertoires with fewer than 30,000 or more than 120,000 public chains, plus five with anomalous nucleotide sharing. TCRdb holds this immuneACCESS table with in-frame rearrangements only. Some clones are missing; in checked studies, unresolved V genes explain under half, and the rest has no known cause. V, J and clone size are taken as reported in that table, and D and trimming were inferred from the DNA itself. The sample contains approximately 58,000 clones, around 83% of them found a single time. The leading ten clones occupy approximately 4.3% of the sample.

What the research found in general, with its limitations: Because the 87-base-pair reads could not distinguish some IMGT-functional V segments, including TRBV6-2 and TRBV6-3, those segments were excluded. When HLA alleles, especially DR and DQ, strongly co-occurred, TCR associations were difficult to assign to individual alleles. Most TCR sequences were observed very rarely across donors, whereas some public TCRs were present in many individuals. The authors suggested that the approach could potentially be extended to other disease states and immunological phenotypes. A total of 164 TCR beta chains were listed by the study as associated with cytomegalovirus. Compared with the approximately 670-donor mean, donors in an Asian-associated ancestry cluster had fewer N-insertions in productive TCRs, according to a later genetic analysis. Only TCR beta chains were sequenced in this cohort, and the absence of alpha or paired-chain data limited detectable features. A further reported finding was that TCR beta sequences accurately predicted the HLA-A and HLA-B alleles for most subjects in the first cohort. A later analysis associated 15,000 or so TCR beta sequences with specific HLA alleles at a false discovery rate of 0.05. The sequencing pipeline was judged likely to have produced a cluster of highly shared sequence variants as a technical artifact. Because some donors lacked HLA typing at each locus, the association tests relied only on the typed subset. An association between a missense DCLRE1C variant and V-gene and J-gene trimming of TCR beta chains was found in a later genetic analysis and replicated in an independent cohort. Approximately 16 rarely observed V segments, including chromosome 9 orphons, were excluded from the earlier analysis of a few hundred of the donors because counts were too low. The classifier was reported to diagnose cytomegalovirus status with high specificity and sensitivity in both the original cohort and the validation cohort. A later analysis found that most CMV-associated TCR beta chains appeared HLA-restricted, with HLA associations seemingly driven largely by CMV exposure. Correlated functional status among segregating V segments might be attributable to linkage disequilibrium, but an unknown experimental factor could not be ruled out. In vitro tests confirmed that a few of the cytomegalovirus-associated TCR beta chains recognize cytomegalovirus antigens. A later analysis reported that several top co-occurrence clusters appeared linked to parvovirus B19, influenza, CMV and Epstein-Barr virus. Presence/absence analyses assumed roughly uniform sequencing depth across donors, an assumption that may not hold. In an earlier analysis of more than 500 of the donors, most TCR beta V segments appeared in productive rearrangements about 87% or about 30% of the time, broadly matching IMGT annotations. Immune exposure information for the cohort was limited to CMV serostatus. In a later analysis, HLA-associated TCR beta chains showed more clonal expansion and lower generation probabilities than non-associated chains that were equally common. A later analysis found that TCR association rates varied across HLA loci, with DRB1 alleles showing the most associated TCRs and HLA-C alleles the fewest.

This TCR was recovered from a man aged 25 to 40 in good health and CMV-seronegative. The sequencing sample was made of PBMCs. The rearranged segments are TRBV11-1 and TRBJ2-1; the D gene assignment is ambiguous. The DNA sequence follows: TGTGCCAGCAGCTCGACACGTCAGAGCTCCTACAATGAGCAGTTCTTC. Its protein is CASSSTRQSSYNEQFF.